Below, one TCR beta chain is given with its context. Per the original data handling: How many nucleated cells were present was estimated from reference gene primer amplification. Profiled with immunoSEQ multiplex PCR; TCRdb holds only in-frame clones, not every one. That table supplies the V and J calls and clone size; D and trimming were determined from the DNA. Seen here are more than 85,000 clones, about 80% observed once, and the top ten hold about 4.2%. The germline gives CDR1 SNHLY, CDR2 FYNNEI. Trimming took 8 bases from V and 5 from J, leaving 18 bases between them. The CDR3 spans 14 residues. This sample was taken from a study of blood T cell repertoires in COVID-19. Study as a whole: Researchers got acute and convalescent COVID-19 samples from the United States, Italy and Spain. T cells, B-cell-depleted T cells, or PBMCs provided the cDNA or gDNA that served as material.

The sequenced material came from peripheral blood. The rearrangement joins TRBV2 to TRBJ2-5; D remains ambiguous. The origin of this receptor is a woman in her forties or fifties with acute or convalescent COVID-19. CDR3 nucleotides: TGTGCCAGCCTGGTTCAGTCCCAGGTGGAGACCCAGTACTTC. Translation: CASLVQSQVETQYF.